This TCR beta chain comes out of a study of cytomegalovirus exposure and HLA in healthy donors. Study findings and constraints: Later, an analysis showed that TCR beta chains associated with HLA were more clonally expanded than others that were equally common.

As regards this clone: Its antigen is still unknown.

PCR was performed using 60 Vbeta and 13 Jbeta primers. In the original processing: The authors later counted roughly 79 million unique TCR beta chains, 9 million to 12 million of them shared. The table came from immunoSEQ multiplex PCR; TCRdb's copy has only in-frame clones and leaves some out. The V and J calls and clone size come from that table; D and trimming were worked out from the DNA. Among approximately 220,000 clones listed, around 80% were seen once. V gave up 3 bases and J gave up 6 bases, with 8 bases separating them. Germline V lookup: CDR1 GTSNPN, CDR2 SVGIG (reference sequence). This CDR3 is built from 11 residues.

The chain couples TRBV30 to TRBJ1-1, with D maybe TRBD1 (5 bases). This receptor was taken from a boy aged 2 to 10 in good health and CMV-seronegative. The specimen sequenced was PBMCs. CDR3 in amino acids: CAWSPGPEAFF. The DNA for the CDR3 is TGTGCCTGGAGCCCAGGGCCTGAAGCTTTCTTT.